The 20 T cell receptor beta chains reported below all come from one sample, sequenced in a study of blood T cell repertoires in COVID-19. Using immunoSEQ multiplex PCR, the repertoire was profiled, and TCRdb retains in-frame clones only, with some absent. The repertoire holds some 97,000 clones, with 91% as singletons. Sequenced: peripheral blood. Receptor source: a man in his fifties or sixties with active COVID-19.

V and J are TRBV7-2 and TRBJ1-5; D may be TRBD1 (5 bases). Trimming pared 3 bases from V and 4 bases from J, leaving 22 bases between. From germline, CDR1 is SGHTA and CDR2 FQGNSA. The CDR3 runs to 18 residues. The CDR3 DNA reads TGTGCCAGCAGCTTTGCTGGGCCTGGACTAGGGACTAATCAGCCCCAGCATTTT. Translating gives CASSFAGPGLGTNQPQHF.

This chain links TRBV5-8 with TRBJ1-5, with 8 bases aligning to TRBD1. V trimming: 4 bases; J trimming: 7 bases; junction bases outside the gene matches: 10. The V gene's germline CDR1 is SGHTS and CDR2 YDEGEE. This CDR3 spans 15 amino acids. The CDR3 region has the DNA TGTGCCAGCAGCCGTGGACAGGGAAGAGGGCAGCCCCAGCATTTT. Protein sequence: CASSRGQGRGQPQHF.

The rearrangement joins TRBV29-1 to TRBJ1-2, with 7 positions matching TRBD1. In germline, CDR1 is SQVTM, CDR2 ANQGSEA. Unmatched junction bases numbered 7, after V lost 7 bases and J lost 8 bases. The CDR3 spans 11 residues. The CDR3 DNA follows: TGCAGCGCCCAGGGGGACGGAGGCTACACCTTC. This codes for CSAQGDGGYTF. The full variable domain, rest sourced from reference TRBV29-1 and TRBJ1-2, is SAVISQKPSRDICQRGTSLTIQCQVDSQVTMMFWYRQQPGQSLTLIATANQGSEATYESGFVIDKFPISRPNLTFSTLTVSNMSPEDSSIYLCSAQGDGGYTFGSGTRLTVV.

The chain recombines TRBV10-2 with TRBJ2-1, with TRBD1 as a possible D gene (7 bases). Germline V gives CDR1 WSHSY, CDR2 SAAADI. Between the trimmed V and J ends, which lost 3 bases and 9 bases, there was a span of 24 bases. The CDR3 has 17 residues. CDR3 residues: CASSDVIFGGTVAEQFF. DNA for the CDR3: TGCGCCAGCAGTGACGTCATATTTGGCGGGACAGTGGCTGAGCAGTTCTTC.

This chain uses TRBV12-3 or TRBV12-4 with TRBJ2-5; D not resolved. The CDR3 runs 13 residues. Trimming removed 3 bases from V and 1 base from J, with 6 bases in between. This chain's CDR3 is CASSFAGQETQYF. DNA of the CDR3: TGTGCCAGCAGTTTCGCCGGCCAAGAGACCCAGTACTTC.

This chain joins TRBV18 and TRBJ1-1; 7 bases line up with TRBD1. The CDR3 is 15 residues long. V dropped 2 bases and J dropped 0; count of bases not matched to a gene: 3. Germline V gives CDR1 KGHSH, CDR2 LQKENI. CDR3 nucleotide sequence: TGTGCCAGCTCACCAGGGGGACAGTTGAACACTGAAGCTTTCTTT. It encodes CASSPGGQLNTEAFF.

The V call is TRBV2, the J call TRBJ1-6, with D possibly matching TRBD1 (6 bases). This CDR3 is 17 amino acids long. The germline V gene has CDR1 SNHLY and CDR2 FYNNEI. The V end lost 6 bases, the J end lost 0 bases, and 15 bases lay between the germline ends. The CDR3 sequence: CASRGNRAASYNSPLHF. The CDR3 bases are TGTGCCAGCAGAGGGAACAGGGCTGCCTCCTATAATTCACCCCTCCACTTT.

This clone is a singleton in its sample. The chain employs TRBV6-2 or TRBV6-3 and TRBJ2-1; 7 nucleotides agree with TRBD1. The CDR3 has 16 residues. The J segment lost 0 bases and the V segment lost 2 bases, leaving 4 bases of the junction unmatched. Germline V CDR1 and CDR2: MNHEY, SVGEGT. The CDR3 DNA sequence: TGTGCCAGCAGTTACCCGACAGGGAGCTCCTACAATGAGCAGTTCTTC. This sequence encodes CASSYPTGSSYNEQFF.

The chain links TRBV7-9 to TRBJ1-2; 7 nucleotides agree with TRBD1. V trimming: 5 bases; J trimming: 4 bases; junction bases outside the gene matches: 7. There are 14 residues in the CDR3. The germline V gene has CDR1 SEHNR and CDR2 FQNEAQ (reference sequence). CDR3 bases: TGTGCCAGCAGCCGACCGGGACAGATCTATGGCTACACCTTC. This sequence encodes CASSRPGQIYGYTF.

The chain is built from TRBV15 and TRBJ2-5; 8 bases map to TRBD1. V lost 4 bases to trimming and J lost 3 bases; unmatched junction nucleotides: 4. The CDR3 runs 14 residues. The germline V gene has CDR1 LNHNV and CDR2 YYDKDF (reference sequence). The CDR3 DNA follows: TGTGCCACCAGCATACAGGGGGTGAAAGAGACCCAGTACTTC. As protein: CATSIQGVKETQYF.

The J gene is TRBJ2-7, the V gene TRBV6-2 or TRBV6-3; TRBD1 matches at 7 bases. V shed 3 bases and J 7 bases; nucleotides not matched to a gene: 3. Per the germline V gene, CDR1 is MNHEY and CDR2 is SVGEGT. This CDR3 contains 12 residues. The CDR3 sequence: CASSYARGEQYF. CDR3 coding DNA: TGTGCCAGCAGTTATGCCAGGGGGGAGCAGTACTTC.

The gene calls are TRBV2 and TRBJ2-2; 8 bases line up with TRBD2. Germline values: CDR1 SNHLY, CDR2 FYNNEI. The CDR3 is 17 amino acids. V lost 0 bases, J lost 7 bases, and 10 bases stayed unmatched. CDR3 loop: CASSEAPTGLAGGELFF. CDR3 nucleotide sequence: TGTGCCAGCAGTGAAGCCCCAACTGGACTAGCAGGCGGGGAGCTGTTTTTT. The full variable domain, its missing parts supplied by reference TRBV2 and TRBJ2-2, is EPEVTQTPSHQVTQMGQEVILRCVPISNHLYFYWYRQILGQKVEFLVSFYNNEISEKSEIFDDQFSVERPDGSNFTLKIRSTKLEDSAMYFCASSEAPTGLAGGELFFGEGSRLTVL.

V is TRBV5-5 and J is TRBJ2-2, with 13 nucleotides matching TRBD2. V shed 1 base and J 6 bases; nucleotides not matched to a gene: 3. Germline V gene lookup returns CDR1 SGHKS and CDR2 YYEKEE (reference sequence). The CDR3 extends over 16 amino acids. This CDR3 is CASSLILAGGAGELFF. The CDR3 DNA sequence: TGTGCCAGCAGCTTGATACTAGCGGGAGGGGCCGGGGAGCTGTTTTTT.

J is TRBJ2-2 and V is TRBV2; D not certain. From germline, CDR1 is SNHLY and CDR2 FYNNEI. Trimming pared 5 bases from V and 6 bases from J, leaving 4 bases between. This CDR3 comprises 11 residues. CDR3 protein: CASSLSGELFF. The CDR3 DNA reads TGTGCCAGCAGTCTATCCGGGGAGCTGTTTTTT. The full variable domain, in which reference TRBV2 and TRBJ2-2 provide the parts outside the CDR3, is EPEVTQTPSHQVTQMGQEVILRCVPISNHLYFYWYRQILGQKVEFLVSFYNNEISEKSEIFDDQFSVERPDGSNFTLKIRSTKLEDSAMYFCASSLSGELFFGEGSRLTVL.

This clone was picked up a small number of times. This chain joins TRBV9 and TRBJ2-5, with D unclear. The CDR3 contains 14 residues. The V gene's germline CDR1 is SGDLS and CDR2 YYNGEE. V gave up 0 bases and J gave up 0 bases, with 6 bases separating them. The CDR3 sequence is CASSVGQYQETQYF. In DNA form, the CDR3 reads TGTGCCAGCAGCGTAGGACAATACCAAGAGACCCAGTACTTC.

The chain couples TRBV11-3 to TRBJ2-1; tentative D call: TRBD1 (5 bases). CDR3 length: 13 residues. Trimming cost V 1 base and J 9 bases, with 10 bases left between them. The germline gives CDR1 SGHNT, CDR2 YENEEA. CDR3 bases: TGTGCCAGCAGCTTAGCAGGGCCCAGTGAGCAGTTCTTC. Amino acids: CASSLAGPSEQFF.

V is TRBV4-1 and J is TRBJ2-5; 7 nucleotides match TRBD1. The ends lost 1 base at V and 4 bases at J; junction bases unmatched: 3. Germline assignment: CDR1 MGHRA and CDR2 YSYEKL. This CDR3 has 14 amino acids. CDR3 region: CASSQGGGIETQYF. The CDR3 DNA follows: TGCGCCAGCAGCCAAGGAGGGGGCATAGAGACCCAGTACTTC.

This clone was counted a single time. The genes are TRBV3-1 (or the pseudogene TRBV3-2) and TRBJ2-1; 9 nucleotides match TRBD2. Losses at the gene ends were 0 bases for V and 2 bases for J; bases not matched to a gene: 8. The length of the CDR3 is 18 residues. Looked up from germline, CDR1 is LGHDT and CDR2 is YNNKEL (reference sequence). DNA of the CDR3: TGTGCCAGCAGCCAAGATCGTGGTCTAGCGGGAACCTACAATGAGCAGTTCTTC. Translation: CASSQDRGLAGTYNEQFF.

The chain combines TRBV9 with TRBJ2-5, with 11 bases lining up with TRBD2. V was pared by 3 bases and J by 5 bases, with 6 bases of the junction left unmatched. CDR1 is SGDLS, CDR2 YYNGEE, per germline. This CDR3 region has 15 residues. The CDR3 bases are TGTGCCAGCAGCGACACTAGCGGGGGTTATGAGACCCAGTACTTC. It yields the protein CASSDTSGGYETQYF.

The chain recombines TRBV11-2 with TRBJ2-2; TRBD2 agrees at 12 bases. This CDR3 region has 15 residues. Germline V gene sequence: CDR1 SGHAT, CDR2 FQNNGV. The V and J ends lost 3 bases and 9 bases, in that order; junction bases with no gene match: 5. The CDR3: CASSLVTSGSRELFF. In DNA, the CDR3 is TGTGCCAGCAGCTTGGTGACTAGCGGGAGTCGGGAGCTGTTTTTT.